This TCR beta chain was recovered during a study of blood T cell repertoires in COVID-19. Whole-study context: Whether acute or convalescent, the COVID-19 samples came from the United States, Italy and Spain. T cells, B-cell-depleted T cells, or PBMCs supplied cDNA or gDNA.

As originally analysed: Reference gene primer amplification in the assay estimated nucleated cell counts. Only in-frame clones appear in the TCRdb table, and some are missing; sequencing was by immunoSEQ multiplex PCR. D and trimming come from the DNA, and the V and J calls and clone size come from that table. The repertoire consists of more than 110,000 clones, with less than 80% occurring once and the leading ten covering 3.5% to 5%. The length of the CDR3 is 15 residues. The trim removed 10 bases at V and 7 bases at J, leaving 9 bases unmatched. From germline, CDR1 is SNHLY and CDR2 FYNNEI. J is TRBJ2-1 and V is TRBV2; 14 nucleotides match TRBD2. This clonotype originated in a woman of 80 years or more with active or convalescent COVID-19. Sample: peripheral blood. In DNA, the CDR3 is TGTGCCACCCGGGGACTAGCGGGGGTTAAGAATGAGCAGTTCTTC. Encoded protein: CATRGLAGVKNEQFF.